Listed below are T cell receptor beta chains from one sample, sequenced in a study of cytomegalovirus exposure and HLA in healthy donors. Libraries were prepared by immunoSEQ multiplex PCR; TCRdb keeps only in-frame clonotypes and omits some of them. The data hold 150,000 to 180,000 clones, with about 75% observed a single time. Sequenced input: PBMCs. Receptors were obtained from a man younger than 35 in good health and CMV-seronegative. CDR3s include the opening cysteine and the closing phenylalanine or tryptophan. Each record gives: clone size, J gene, D gene, V gene, CDR3 DNA, CDR3 protein. The D gene is left open where the match is weak. A clone size is listed for some rows: how often the clone was seen (once, few, many), or a class if it is expanded.

NA,TRBJ2-3,TRBD2,TRBV9,TGTGCCAGCAGCGTAATGGGAAGCGGGGGAAGCACAGATACGCAGTATTTT,CASSVMGSGGSTDTQYF
few,TRBJ2-3,TRBD2,TRBV7-9,TGTGCCAGCAGCTGGAGCGGGGCCACAGATACGCAGTATTTT,CASSWSGATDTQYF
NA,TRBJ2-7,TRBD1,TRBV4-1,TGCGCCAGCAGCTCCGGGACAGGGGGCTACGAGCAGTACTTC,CASSSGTGGYEQYF
NA,TRBJ2-3,TRBD2,TRBV4-3,TGCGCCAGCAGCCATGGATTAGCGGGAGGTTCCACACACACAGATACGCAGTATTTT,CASSHGLAGGSTHTDTQYF
NA,TRBJ2-1,TRBD1,TRBV7-2,TGTGCCAGCAGCCGACGCGGACAGGGAGTAAACTACAATGAGCAGTTCTTC,CASSRRGQGVNYNEQFF
NA,TRBJ2-5,NA,TRBV2,TGTGCCAGCAGTCCGAAAGGAAGGAGGGAGACCCAGTACTTC,CASSPKGRRETQYF
NA,TRBJ1-1,TRBD1,TRBV5-1,TGCGCCAGCAGCCCTGGGTCAGGGGGCACTGAAGCTTTCTTT,CASSPGSGGTEAFF
NA,TRBJ2-7,TRBD1,TRBV2,TGTGCCAGCAGAGGACAGGGTAGCGAGCAGTACTTC,CASRGQGSEQYF
NA,TRBJ1-2,NA,TRBV7-9,TGTTCCAGCGGAAGGACAGAGAACTATGGCTACACCTTC,CSSGRTENYGYTF
NA,TRBJ2-7,TRBD1,TRBV27,TGTGCCAGCAGTTTCCGGGACAGGGGAAAGCACGAGCAGTACTTC,CASSFRDRGKHEQYF
NA,TRBJ1-1,NA,TRBV27,TGTGCCAGCAGTTTGGCAGGGTCGTCCGAAGCTTTCTTT,CASSLAGSSEAFF
NA,TRBJ2-7,TRBD2,TRBV27,TGTGCCAGCAGTTTATGGGGGGCTAGCGGGGGGACCGATTACGAGCAGTACTTC,CASSLWGASGGTDYEQYF
NA,TRBJ1-4,TRBD1,TRBV15,TGTGCCACCAGCAGAGCAGCGGGACAGGGTAATGAAAAACTGTTTTTT,CATSRAAGQGNEKLFF
NA,TRBJ2-1,TRBD2,TRBV7-8,TGTGCCAGCAGCTTAGGGCCGACTAGCGGTACGGCTTACAATGAGCAGTTCTTC,CASSLGPTSGTAYNEQFF
NA,TRBJ2-1,TRBD2,TRBV4-3,TGCGCCAGCAGCCAAGATCCACCCAGAACTAGCGGAGCCTACAATGAGCAGTTCTTC,CASSQDPPRTSGAYNEQFF
NA,TRBJ2-1,TRBD2,TRBV29-1,TGCAGCGTTGGGCCTCGGGGGGGGCAGTCCAATGAGCAGTTCTTC,CSVGPRGGQSNEQFF
once,TRBJ2-1,NA,TRBV7-2,TGTGCCAGCAGCGCGTGGCAGCAGGGCAATGAGCAGTTCTTC,CASSAWQQGNEQFF
NA,TRBJ2-5,TRBD2,TRBV6-5,TGTGCCAGCAGGATAGGACTAGCGGGAGTACAGTACTTC,CASRIGLAGVQYF
NA,TRBJ2-7,TRBD2,TRBV7-6,TGTGCCAGCAGCATAAGCGGGAGCTCCTACGAGCAGTACTTC,CASSISGSSYEQYF
NA,TRBJ2-1,NA,TRBV7-2,TGTGCCAGCACCACGTCCGGACTCGATGAGCAGTTCTTC,CASTTSGLDEQFF
NA,TRBJ2-1,NA,TRBV28,TGTGCCAGCAGTATCCCCATGTACAATGAGCAGTTCTTC,CASSIPMYNEQFF
NA,TRBJ2-1,NA,TRBV28,TGTGCCAGCAGTGGCCGGGGATTAAGGGATGAGCAGTTCTTC,CASSGRGLRDEQFF
NA,TRBJ2-1,NA,TRBV9,TGTGCCAGCGGTGAGGAGGTCTACAATGAGCAGTTCTTC,CASGEEVYNEQFF
NA,TRBJ1-4,TRBD1,TRBV7-9,TGTGCCAGCAGAAAAGGACAGGAGGGTAATGAAAAACTGTTTTTT,CASRKGQEGNEKLFF
once,TRBJ2-7,TRBD2,TRBV4-3,TGCGCCAGCAGCCAAGAGGGGAGACTAGCGGCCCACGAGCAGTACTTC,CASSQEGRLAAHEQYF
NA,TRBJ2-2,NA,TRBV30,TGTGCCTGGAGTCCTAGGGGGTCCGGGGAGCTGTTTTTT,CAWSPRGSGELFF
NA,TRBJ1-1,NA,TRBV19,TGTGCCAGTAGTTCCTCCAGGGCGGCCACTGAAGCTTTCTTT,CASSSSRAATEAFF
few,TRBJ2-7,TRBD1,TRBV28,TGTGCCAGCAGTTTGGGACAGTCCCCCTACGAGCAGTACTTC,CASSLGQSPYEQYF